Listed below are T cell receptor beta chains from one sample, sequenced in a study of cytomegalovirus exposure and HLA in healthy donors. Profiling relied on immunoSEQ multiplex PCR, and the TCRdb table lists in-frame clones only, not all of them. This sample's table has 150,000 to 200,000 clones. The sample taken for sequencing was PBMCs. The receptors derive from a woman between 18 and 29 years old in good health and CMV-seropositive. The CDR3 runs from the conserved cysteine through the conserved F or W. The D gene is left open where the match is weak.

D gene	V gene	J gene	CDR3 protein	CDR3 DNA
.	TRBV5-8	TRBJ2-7	CASSGGTYEQYF	TGTGCCAGCAGCGGAGGGACCTACGAGCAGTACTTC
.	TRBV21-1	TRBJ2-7	CASSRGADQGIGEQYF	TGTGCCAGCTCCCGCGGGGCGGATCAAGGGATTGGCGAGCAGTACTTC
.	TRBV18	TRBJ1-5	CASSPSRVGNQPQHF	TGTGCCAGCTCACCGTCCAGGGTAGGCAATCAGCCCCAGCATTTT
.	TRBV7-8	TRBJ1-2	CASSLWADSYGYTF	TGTGCCAGCAGCTTATGGGCGGACAGCTATGGCTACACCTTC
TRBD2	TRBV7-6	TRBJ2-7	CASSLGPPSGRAYEQYF	TGTGCCAGCAGCTTAGGCCCCCCTAGCGGGAGGGCCTACGAGCAGTACTTC
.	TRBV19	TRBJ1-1	CASSQRGNTEAFF	TGTGCCAGTAGTCAAAGGGGGAACACTGAAGCTTTCTTT
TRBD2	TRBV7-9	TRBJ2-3	CASSPRGGLTDTQYF	TGTGCCAGCAGCCCTCGCGGGGGGCTCACAGATACGCAGTATTTT
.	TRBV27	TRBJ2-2	CASRQDQPTGELFF	TGTGCCAGCAGACAGGACCAGCCCACCGGGGAGCTGTTTTTT
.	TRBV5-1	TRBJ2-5	CASSFSGGQETQYF	TGCGCCAGCAGCTTTTCAGGGGGGCAAGAGACCCAGTACTTC
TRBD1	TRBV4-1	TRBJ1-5	CAGSWTGNSNQPQHF	TGCGCCGGCAGCTGGACAGGGAATAGCAATCAGCCCCAGCATTTT
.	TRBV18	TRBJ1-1	CASSPSQGTEAFF	TGTGCCAGCTCACCGAGTCAGGGAACTGAAGCTTTCTTT
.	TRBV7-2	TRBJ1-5	CASAGESAQPQHF	TGTGCCAGCGCCGGAGAATCGGCCCAGCCCCAGCATTTT
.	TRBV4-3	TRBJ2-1	CASSQDKELAPYNEQFF	TGCGCCAGCAGCCAAGATAAGGAACTAGCTCCCTACAATGAGCAGTTCTTC
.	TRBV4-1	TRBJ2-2	CASSQGRRSSAGELFF	TGCGCCAGCAGCCAAGGACGCAGGTCGTCGGCCGGGGAGCTGTTTTTT
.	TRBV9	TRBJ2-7	CASSVGRGTSYEQYF	TGTGCCAGCAGCGTAGGCAGGGGTACGTCCTACGAGCAGTACTTC
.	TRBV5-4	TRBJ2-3	CASSLDGGYTDTQYF	TGTGCCAGCAGCTTGGATGGGGGGTACACAGATACGCAGTATTTT
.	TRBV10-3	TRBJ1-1	CAISILPNTEAFF	TGTGCCATCAGTATTCTTCCGAACACTGAAGCTTTCTTT
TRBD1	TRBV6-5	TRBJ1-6	CASSYSSRGPSPLHF	TGTGCCAGCAGTTACTCGTCCAGGGGGCCTTCACCCCTCCACTTT
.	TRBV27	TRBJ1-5	CASSLKRGKEQPQHF	TGTGCCAGCAGTTTGAAAAGGGGGAAGGAACAGCCCCAGCATTTT
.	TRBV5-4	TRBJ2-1	CASTGVYNEQFF	TGTGCCAGCACGGGGGTCTACAATGAGCAGTTCTTC
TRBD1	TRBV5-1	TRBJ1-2	CASRVGQGANYGYTF	TGCGCCAGCCGAGTGGGACAGGGTGCTAACTATGGCTACACCTTC
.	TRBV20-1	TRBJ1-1	CSAIRDTEAFF	TGCAGTGCTATCAGGGACACTGAAGCTTTCTTT
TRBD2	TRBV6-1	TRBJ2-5	CASSELLAGGPGETQYF	TGTGCCAGCAGTGAATTACTAGCGGGGGGGCCGGGTGAGACCCAGTACTTC
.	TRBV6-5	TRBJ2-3	CASSGGGRLDTQYF	TGTGCCAGCTCCGGGGGCGGGAGACTGGATACGCAGTATTTT
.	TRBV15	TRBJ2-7	CATRGRGTYEQYF	TGTGCCACCCGCGGAAGGGGGACCTACGAGCAGTACTTC
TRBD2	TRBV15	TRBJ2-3	CATSRPNTLAGASDTDTQYF	TGTGCCACCAGCAGGCCTAACACCCTAGCGGGGGCTTCGGATACAGATACGCAGTATTTT
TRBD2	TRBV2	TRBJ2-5	CASRPGLATTQYF	TGTGCCAGCAGACCGGGACTAGCGACGACCCAGTACTTC
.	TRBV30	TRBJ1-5	CAWSTESNQPQHF	TGTGCCTGGTCGACTGAGAGCAATCAGCCCCAGCATTTT
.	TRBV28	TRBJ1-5	CASSFDSGNQPQHF	TGTGCCAGCAGTTTTGATAGCGGCAATCAGCCTCAGCATTTT
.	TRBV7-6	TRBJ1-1	CASSSQTGSTEAFF	TGTGCCAGCAGCTCGCAGACAGGTTCGACTGAAGCTTTCTTT
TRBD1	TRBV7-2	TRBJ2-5	CASSLGDRSSRRETQYF	TGTGCCAGCAGCTTAGGGGACAGGTCTTCCCGTCGAGAGACCCAGTACTTC
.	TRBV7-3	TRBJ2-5	CASSLNRDAQETQYF	TGTGCCAGCAGCCTCAACCGGGATGCCCAAGAGACCCAGTACTTC
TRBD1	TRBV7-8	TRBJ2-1	CASSSSGTGFNEQFF	TGTGCCAGCAGCTCTTCCGGGACAGGGTTCAATGAGCAGTTCTTC
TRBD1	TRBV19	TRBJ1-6	CASKQGANSPLHF	TGTGCCAGTAAACAGGGGGCTAATTCACCCCTCCACTTT
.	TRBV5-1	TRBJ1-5	CASSPERGQPQHF	TGCGCCAGCAGCCCAGAACGCGGTCAGCCCCAGCATTTT
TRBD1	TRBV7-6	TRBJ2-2	CASSFSTGGDTGELFF	TGTGCCAGCAGCTTCTCGACAGGGGGCGACACCGGGGAGCTGTTTTTT
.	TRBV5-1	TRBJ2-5	CASTDSQETQYF	TGCGCCAGCACGGACAGCCAAGAGACCCAGTACTTC
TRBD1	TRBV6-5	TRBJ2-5	CASSRQGAGETQYF	TGTGCCAGCAGCCGACAGGGGGCTGGGGAGACCCAGTACTTC
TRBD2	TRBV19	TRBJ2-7	CASSRSREGFLYSYEQYF	TGTGCCAGTAGTAGGTCGCGGGAGGGCTTCCTCTACTCCTACGAGCAGTACTTC
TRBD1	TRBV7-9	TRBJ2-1	CASRQRQGADNEQFF	TGTGCCAGCAGGCAACGACAGGGGGCGGACAATGAGCAGTTCTTC
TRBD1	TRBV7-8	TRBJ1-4	CASSLRDSNEKLFF	TGTGCCAGCAGCTTAAGGGACAGTAATGAAAAACTGTTTTTT
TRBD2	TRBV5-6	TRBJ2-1	CASSSGGGPSYNEQFF	TGTGCCAGCAGTTCGGGGGGAGGGCCCTCCTACAATGAGCAGTTCTTC
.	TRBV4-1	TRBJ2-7	CASSRSPGGTRRYEQYF	TGCGCCAGCAGCCGAAGCCCAGGTGGAACACGGCGCTACGAGCAGTACTTC
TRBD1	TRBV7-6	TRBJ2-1	CASSLGQGANEQFF	TGTGCCAGCAGCTTGGGACAGGGGGCCAATGAGCAGTTCTTC
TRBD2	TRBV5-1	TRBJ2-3	CASSLPGGSTDTQYF	TGCGCCAGCAGCTTGCCGGGGGGAAGCACAGATACGCAGTATTTT
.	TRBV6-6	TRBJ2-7	CGGSSYEQYF	TGTGGGGGCAGCTCCTACGAGCAGTACTTC
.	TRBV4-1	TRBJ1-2	CASSLSSRGAPNYGYTF	TGCGCCAGCAGCCTCAGCTCCAGGGGAGCACCTAACTATGGCTACACCTTC
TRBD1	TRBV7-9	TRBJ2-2	CASSLGQGNTGELFF	TGTGCCAGCAGCTTGGGACAGGGGAACACCGGGGAGCTGTTTTTT